This TCR beta chain was sequenced for a study of CD8+ T cells in alopecia areata. About the study: It was oral tofacitinib, at 5 to 10 mg twice daily, that treated patients received. Study-level results: Under tofacitinib, numerous expanded lesional clonotypes remained detectable in scalp and blood.

Treatment here: oral pan-JAK inhibitor, 5-10 mg twice daily. Sampling of alopecia areata patients yielded lesional scalp punch biopsies as well as peripheral blood. With 2 bases clipped from V and 3 bases from J, the junction kept 4 bases outside the gene matches. CDR1 is SGHDT and CDR2 is YYEEEE in the germline V gene. CDR3 length: 14 residues. Remarks on this clone: Antigen unknown.

It was cDNA, reverse transcribed from extracted RNA, that served as the sequencing template. Sequenced by immunoSEQ multiplex PCR; TCRdb stores in-frame clones only, minus some. The repertoire holds 10,000 to 15,000 clones, with 68% as singletons. The rearrangement joins TRBV5-6 to TRBJ1-1; TRBD1 matches at 7 bases. This sequence originates from a human donor with alopecia areata. The sample consisted of skin, taken at week 4, from a patient treated with tofacitinib. The CDR3 sequence is CASSLNRGDTEAFF. The DNA for the CDR3 is TGTGCCAGCAGCTTAAACAGGGGAGACACTGAAGCTTTCTTT.